This TCR beta chain was identified in a study of T cell responses to AZD1222 COVID-19 vaccine. Libraries were prepared by immunoSEQ multiplex PCR; TCRdb keeps only in-frame clonotypes and omits some of them. The table records over 150,000 clones, 90% of them present only once. Regarding this clone: The antigen is not known.

The CDR3 has 11 amino acids. V shed 2 bases and J shed 5 bases, with 3 bases lying between them. CDR1 is MNHEY and CDR2 is SVGAGI in the germline V gene. General study points: Spike regions recognized by vaccine-associated CD4 TCRs spanned the protein, led by 160-218 and 743-854. Receipt of two AZD1222 doses was followed by a rise in Spike-specific TCR breadth and depth.

This specimen was peripheral blood, taken on day 0 of AZD1222 vaccination. The chain recombines TRBV6-5 with TRBJ2-5; no clear D. This receptor was obtained from an adult in good health. The CDR3: CASSYGETQYF. CDR3 coding DNA: TGTGCCAGCAGTTACGGGGAGACCCAGTACTTC.